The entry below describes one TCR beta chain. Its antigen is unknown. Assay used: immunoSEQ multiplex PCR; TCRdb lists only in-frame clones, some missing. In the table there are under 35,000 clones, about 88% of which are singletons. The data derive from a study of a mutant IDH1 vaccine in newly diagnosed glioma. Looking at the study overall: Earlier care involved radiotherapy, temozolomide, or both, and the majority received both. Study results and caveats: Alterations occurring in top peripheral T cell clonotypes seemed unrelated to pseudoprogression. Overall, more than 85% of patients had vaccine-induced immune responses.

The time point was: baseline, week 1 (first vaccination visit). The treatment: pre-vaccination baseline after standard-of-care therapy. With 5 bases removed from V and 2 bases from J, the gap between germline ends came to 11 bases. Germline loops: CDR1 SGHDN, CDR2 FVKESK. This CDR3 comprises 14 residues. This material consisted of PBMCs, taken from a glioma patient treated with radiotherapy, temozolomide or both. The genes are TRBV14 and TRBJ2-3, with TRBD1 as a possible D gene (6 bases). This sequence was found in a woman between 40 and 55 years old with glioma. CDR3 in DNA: TGTGCCAGCAGCGATACAGGGAACACAGATACGCAGTATTTT. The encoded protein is CASSDTGNTDTQYF.